The 9 T cell receptor beta chains below come from one sample, sequenced in a study of beta chain features in type 1 diabetes. Since all of the isolated RNA was reverse transcribed, expressed TCRB transcripts were what got sequenced. The table came from immunoSEQ multiplex PCR; TCRdb's copy has only in-frame clones and leaves some out. This sample has some 100,000 clones, with 30% to 50% found just once. Sequencing input: stem cell memory CD4+ T cells from blood. The receptors derive from a woman younger than 35 in good health.

The chain recombines TRBV7-8 with TRBJ2-7, with D perhaps matching TRBD1 (7 bases). The germline V gene has CDR1 SGHVS and CDR2 FQNEAQ. The V gene lost 1 base and the J gene lost 2 bases, with 21 bases spanning the gap. The CDR3 covers 18 residues. In nucleotides, the CDR3 is TGTGCCAGCAGCTTAGGTGGGGGTCACTCCAGGGGGGCCTACGAGCAGTACTTC. Translated, it gives CASSLGGGHSRGAYEQYF.

This chain connects TRBV29-1 to TRBJ1-1; perhaps TRBD1 as D (6 bases). CDR3 length: 14 amino acids. V dropped 7 bases and J dropped 0 bases, with 15 bases sitting between them. Germline V gene data show CDR1 as SQVTM and CDR2 as ANQGSEA. The CDR3 nucleotides read TGCAGCGCCCGAGGGGGACCTATGAACACTGAAGCTTTCTTT. It codes for CSARGGPMNTEAFF.

The J gene is TRBJ1-1, the V gene TRBV28; 10 nucleotides match TRBD1. Trimming cost V 6 bases and J 6 bases; bases outside gene matches: 13. The CDR3 loop spans 16 amino acids. CDR1 and CDR2 (germline): MDHEN, SYDVKM. The CDR3 DNA follows: TGTGCCAGCAGGTTGTGGGGACAGGGGATCGGAGCTGAAGCTTTCTTT. It yields the protein CASRLWGQGIGAEAFF. The full variable domain, completed using reference TRBV28 and TRBJ1-1, is DVKVTQSSRYLVKRTGEKVFLECVQDMDHENMFWYRQDPGLGLRLIYFSYDVKMKEKGDIPEGYSVSREKKERFSLILESASTNQTSMYLCASRLWGQGIGAEAFFGQGTRLTVV.

This clone showed up just a few times. The J gene is TRBJ2-7, the V gene TRBV2; D unresolved. CDR1 is SNHLY, CDR2 FYNNEI, per germline. The CDR3 consists of 12 residues. Trimming left V 4 bases short and J 2 bases short, with 6 bases between. The CDR3 loop is CASSGQAYEQYF. In nucleotides, the CDR3 is TGTGCCAGCAGTGGGCAGGCCTACGAGCAGTACTTC.

V and J are TRBV6-5 and TRBJ1-1; TRBD1 aligns across 7 bases. The V gene's germline CDR1 is MNHEY and CDR2 SVGAGI. This CDR3 spans 14 amino acids. V lost 7 bases and J lost 8; bases outside the gene matches: 13. The CDR3 DNA reads as TGTGCCAGCAAGACCGTGACAGGGCGGTTGGAAGCTTTCTTT. Amino acid sequence: CASKTVTGRLEAFF.

This rearrangement joins TRBV28 to TRBJ2-7; possibly TRBD2 for D (5 bases). Trimming shortened V by 7 bases and J by 0 bases, and 16 bases separated the two germline ends. Germline V gives CDR1 MDHEN, CDR2 SYDVKM. The CDR3 is 15 amino acids. The CDR3 DNA follows: TGTGCCAGCACCGCTGCCCCCGGGATCTCCTACGAGCAGTACTTC. The encoded protein is CASTAAPGISYEQYF.

The chain carries TRBV28 and TRBJ2-2; D may be TRBD1 (5 bases). Germline-derived CDR1 and CDR2 are MDHEN and SYDVKM. CDR3 length: 16 residues. Between the trimmed V and J ends, which lost 3 bases and 2 bases, there was a span of 13 bases. CDR3 loop: CASSFLGRGNTGELFF. CDR3 bases: TGTGCCAGCAGTTTTTTGGGTAGGGGAAACACCGGGGAGCTGTTTTTT. Using reference TRBV28 and TRBJ2-2 for the parts outside the CDR3, the full variable domain is DVKVTQSSRYLVKRTGEKVFLECVQDMDHENMFWYRQDPGLGLRLIYFSYDVKMKEKGDIPEGYSVSREKKERFSLILESASTNQTSMYLCASSFLGRGNTGELFFGEGSRLTVL.

This rearrangement joins TRBV15 to TRBJ2-7; D is possibly TRBD2 (6 bases). Germline CDR1 and CDR2: LNHNV and YYDKDF (reference sequence). Trimming left V 8 bases short and J 7 bases short, with 18 bases between. This CDR3 has 13 amino acids. The CDR3 here is CATARRDAVEQYF. Here the CDR3 DNA reads TGTGCCACCGCTCGGCGGGACGCGGTGGAGCAGTACTTC.

This clone was picked up a small number of times. The chain recombines TRBV5-8 with TRBJ1-1, with D perhaps matching TRBD1 (6 bases). This CDR3 contains 16 residues. Germline CDR1 SGHTS, CDR2 YDEGEE. V was shortened by 0 bases and J by 5 bases, with 17 bases between the two germline ends. This CDR3 reads CASSLGAGAVRTEAFF. CDR3 sequence (DNA): TGTGCCAGCAGCTTGGGCGCAGGGGCGGTACGAACTGAAGCTTTCTTT.